This T cell receptor beta chain was captured in a study of response to subunit inactivated influenza vaccine (dated by TCRdb to 2016 to 2019). Background on the whole study: The study used deep quantitative T cell receptor repertoire profiling to track responses to a trivalent subunit inactivated influenza vaccine.

To prepare the library, RT-PCR was applied. Sequencing relied on an Illumina HiSeq 2500. The public reads were run again by TCRdb, first through fastp at Q25 and then through MiXCR, and only productive beta chains were kept. Rows with a matching CDR3 protein are joined into one entry that keeps the most common DNA and genes. In this sample the table shows some 600,000 distinct CDR3 sequences, 12% to 15% of which occur a single time. The ten largest clones represent less than 8.5% of the sample. V loses 1 base of germline sequence and J loses 4 bases, and the interval between the two ends is 26 bases. The CDR3 runs 20 residues from the cysteine to the phenylalanine. Only the CDR3 DNA stays, 60 bases, in frame from base 1. On the study overall, not on this receptor specifically: According to the authors, only a limited number of new T cells may be recruited by each seasonal influenza vaccination.

This clonotype has only a few counts. Its target antigen remains unknown. No base qualities exist here, and no much larger clone lies one base off it. This chain is built from TRBV12-3 or TRBV12-4 and TRBJ1-5; no D gene call is confident. The material sequenced was PBMCs from blood, taken less than 15 days before vaccination. The receptor was isolated from a man aged 45-65 years who received an inactivated influenza vaccine. Donor details come from another sample of the same person, matched by shared clones. The CDR3 has the sequence CASSLGAALRLGIPNQPQHF. The DNA sequence reads TGTGCCAGCAGTTTAGGGGCGGCCCTAAGATTGGGGATTCCGAATCAGCCCCAGCATTTT.